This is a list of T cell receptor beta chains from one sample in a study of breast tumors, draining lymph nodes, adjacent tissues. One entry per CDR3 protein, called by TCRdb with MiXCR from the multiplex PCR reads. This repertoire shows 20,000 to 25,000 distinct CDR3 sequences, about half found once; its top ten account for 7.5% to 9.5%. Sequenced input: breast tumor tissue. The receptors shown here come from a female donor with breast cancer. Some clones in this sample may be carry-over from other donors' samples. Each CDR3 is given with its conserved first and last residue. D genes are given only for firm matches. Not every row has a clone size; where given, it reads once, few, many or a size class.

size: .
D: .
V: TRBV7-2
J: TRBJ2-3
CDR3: CASSLARGRSQDTQYF
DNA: TGTGCCAGCAGCTTAGCACGGGGTAGGTCTCAAGATACGCAGTATTTT

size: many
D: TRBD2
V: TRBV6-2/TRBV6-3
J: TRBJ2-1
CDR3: CASSYGAGASYNEQFF
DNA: TGTGCCAGCAGTTACGGAGCGGGAGCCTCCTACAATGAGCAGTTCTTC

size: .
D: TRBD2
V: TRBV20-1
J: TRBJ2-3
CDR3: CSARSDRLAGGPDTQYF
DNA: TGCAGTGCTAGATCCGACAGACTAGCGGGAGGGCCAGATACGCAGTATTTT

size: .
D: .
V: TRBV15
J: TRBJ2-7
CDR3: CATSRGTPTSEQYF
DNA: TGTGCCACCAGCAGAGGGACGCCGACCTCCGAGCAGTACTTC

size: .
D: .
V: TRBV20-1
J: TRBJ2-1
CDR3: CSAPGPTEQEQFF
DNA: TGCAGTGCCCCGGGACCAACGGAACAAGAGCAGTTCTTC

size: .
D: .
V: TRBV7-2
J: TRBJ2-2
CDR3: CASSPADGELFF
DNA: TGTGCCAGCAGCCCCGCGGACGGGGAGCTGTTTTTT

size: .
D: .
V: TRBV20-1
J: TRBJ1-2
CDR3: CSAPDPGVFYTF
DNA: TGCAGTGCCCCCGATCCAGGGGTTTTCTACACCTTC

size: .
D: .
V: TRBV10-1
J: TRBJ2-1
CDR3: CASSESTLRSEQFF
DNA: TGCGCCAGCAGTGAGTCGACTCTAAGGTCGGAGCAGTTCTTC

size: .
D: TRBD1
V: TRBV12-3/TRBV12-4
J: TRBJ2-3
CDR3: CASSRQGASTDTQYF
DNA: TGTGCCAGCAGCCGACAGGGCGCCAGCACAGATACGCAGTATTTT

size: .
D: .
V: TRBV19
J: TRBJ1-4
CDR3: CASSLSRLGEKLFF
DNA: TGTGCCAGTAGTCTAAGTCGTCTTGGGGAAAAACTGTTTTTT

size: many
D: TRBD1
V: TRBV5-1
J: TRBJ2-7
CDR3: CASSLRQGSYEQYF
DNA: TGCGCCAGCAGCCTCCGACAGGGTTCCTACGAGCAGTACTTC

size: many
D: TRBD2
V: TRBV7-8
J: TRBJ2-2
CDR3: CASSLSASGNTGELFF
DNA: TGTGCCAGCAGCTTAAGCGCTAGCGGTAACACCGGGGAGCTGTTTTTT

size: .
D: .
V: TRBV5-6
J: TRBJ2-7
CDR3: CASSLEAGLYEQYF
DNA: TGTGCCAGCAGCTTGGAGGCGGGACTTTACGAGCAGTACTTC

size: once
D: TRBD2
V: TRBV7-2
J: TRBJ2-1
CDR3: CASSLGGTSGSNEQFF
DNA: TGTGCCAGCAGCTTAGGGGGGACTAGCGGGAGCAATGAGCAGTTCTTC

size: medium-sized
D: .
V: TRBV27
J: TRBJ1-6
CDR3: CASSLAGRNSPLHF
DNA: TGTGCCAGCAGTTTAGCAGGGAGAAATTCACCCCTCCACTTT

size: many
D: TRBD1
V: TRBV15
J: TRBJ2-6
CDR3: CATSREQGSGANVLTF
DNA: TGTGCCACCAGCAGAGAACAGGGGAGTGGGGCCAACGTCCTGACTTTC

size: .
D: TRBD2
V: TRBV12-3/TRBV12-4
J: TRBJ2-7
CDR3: CASRSGLAGGVESYEQYF
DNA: TGTGCCAGCAGATCGGGACTAGCGGGAGGGGTGGAGTCCTACGAGCAGTACTTC

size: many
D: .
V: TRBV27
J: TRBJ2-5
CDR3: CASSSGLGETQYF
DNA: TGTGCCAGCAGTTCAGGGCTGGGGGAGACCCAGTACTTC

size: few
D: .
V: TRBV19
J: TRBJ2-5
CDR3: CASRKLGRVDQPQYF
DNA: TGTGCCAGTAGGAAGCTAGGTAGGGTGGATCAGCCCCAGTACTTC

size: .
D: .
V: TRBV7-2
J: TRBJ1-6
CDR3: CASSLEGGSSPLHF
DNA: TGTGCCAGCAGCTTAGAGGGGGGTAGTTCACCCCTCCACTTT

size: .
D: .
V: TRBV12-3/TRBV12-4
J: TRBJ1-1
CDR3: CASSLGHPLSNAFF
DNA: TGTGCCAGCAGTTTGGGACACCCCCTTTCTAACGCTTTCTTT

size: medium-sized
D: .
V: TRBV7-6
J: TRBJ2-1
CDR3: CASSPQLTAVNEQFF
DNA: TGTGCCAGCAGCCCTCAGCTGACAGCGGTGAATGAGCAGTTCTTC

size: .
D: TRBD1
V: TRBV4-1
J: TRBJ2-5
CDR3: CASSQVPGQGTETQYF
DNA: TGCGCCAGCAGCCAGGTTCCGGGACAGGGAACGGAGACCCAGTACTTC

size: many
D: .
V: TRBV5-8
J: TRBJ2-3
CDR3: CASSSGLYTDTQYF
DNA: TGTGCCAGCAGCTCTGGACTATACACAGATACGCAGTATTTT

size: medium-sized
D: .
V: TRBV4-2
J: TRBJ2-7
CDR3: CASSQVGQGGYEQYF
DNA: TGTGCCAGCAGCCAAGTCGGACAGGGAGGGTACGAGCAGTACTTC

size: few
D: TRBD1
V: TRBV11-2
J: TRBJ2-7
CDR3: CVSSVPGTGAYEQYF
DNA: TGTGTCAGCAGCGTACCCGGGACAGGGGCGTACGAGCAGTACTTC

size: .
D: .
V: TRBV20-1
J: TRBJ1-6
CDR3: CSAREEAPQGNSPLHF
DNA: TGCAGTGCTAGAGAGGAGGCTCCACAAGGGAATTCACCCCTCCACTTT

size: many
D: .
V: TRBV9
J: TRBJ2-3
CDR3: CASSVGLGRGDTQYF
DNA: TGTGCCAGCAGCGTGGGCTTGGGCCGAGGGGATACGCAGTATTTT

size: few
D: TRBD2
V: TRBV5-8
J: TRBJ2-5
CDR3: CASSPGLAGNQETQYF
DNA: TGTGCCAGCAGCCCGGGACTAGCGGGAAACCAAGAGACCCAGTACTTC

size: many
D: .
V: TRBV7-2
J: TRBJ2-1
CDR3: CASSPGIYNEQFF
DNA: TGTGCCAGCAGCCCGGGGATTTACAATGAGCAGTTCTTC

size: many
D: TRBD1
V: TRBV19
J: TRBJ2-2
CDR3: CASTLGTGDTGELFF
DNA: TGTGCCAGTACCCTCGGGACAGGGGACACCGGGGAGCTGTTTTTT

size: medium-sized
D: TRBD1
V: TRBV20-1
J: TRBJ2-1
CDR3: CSALPTGTEQFF
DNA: TGCAGTGCCCTACCGACAGGGACAGAGCAGTTCTTC

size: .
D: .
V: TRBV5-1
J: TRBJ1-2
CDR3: CASSPDRIYGYTF
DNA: TGCGCCAGCAGCCCCGACAGGATTTATGGCTACACCTTC

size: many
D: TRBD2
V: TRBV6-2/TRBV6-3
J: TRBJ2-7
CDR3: CASSYSPVRPSGLYEQYF
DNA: TGTGCCAGCAGTTACTCACCCGTAAGACCTAGCGGGTTGTACGAGCAGTACTTC

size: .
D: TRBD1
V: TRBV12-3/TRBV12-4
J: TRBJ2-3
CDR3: CASSFQQGNTQYF
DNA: TGTGCCAGCAGTTTCCAACAGGGGAATACGCAGTATTTT

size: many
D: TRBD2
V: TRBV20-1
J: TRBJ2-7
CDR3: CSASSGSGYEQYF
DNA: TGCAGTGCTTCAAGCGGGAGTGGCTACGAGCAGTACTTC

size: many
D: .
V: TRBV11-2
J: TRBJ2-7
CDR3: CASSLNIGPTYEQYF
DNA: TGTGCCAGCAGCTTAAACATAGGTCCCACCTACGAGCAGTACTTC

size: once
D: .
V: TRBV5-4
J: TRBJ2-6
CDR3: CASSPGAGANVLTF
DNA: TGTGCCAGCAGCCCAGGGGCTGGGGCCAACGTCCTGACTTTC

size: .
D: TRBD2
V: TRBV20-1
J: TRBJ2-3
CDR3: CSLAGAGGDTQYF
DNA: TGCAGTCTTGCTGGTGCGGGAGGTGATACGCAGTATTTT

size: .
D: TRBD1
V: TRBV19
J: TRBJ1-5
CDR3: CASSSRGRSNQPQHF
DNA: TGTGCCAGTAGTTCGAGGGGGCGGTCCAATCAGCCCCAGCATTTT

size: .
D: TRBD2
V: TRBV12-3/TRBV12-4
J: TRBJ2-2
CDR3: CASSPSPLLAEKHTGELLF
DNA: TGTGCCAGCAGCCCAAGCCCCCTACTAGCGGAGAAACACACCGGGGAGCTGCTTTTT

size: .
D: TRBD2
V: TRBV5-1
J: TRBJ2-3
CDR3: CASSSAGTSGRATDTQYF
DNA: TGCGCCAGCAGCTCTGCCGGGACTAGCGGGAGGGCCACAGATACGCAGTATTTT

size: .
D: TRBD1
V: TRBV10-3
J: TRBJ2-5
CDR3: CAIGTDQETQYF
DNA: TGTGCCATCGGGACAGATCAAGAGACCCAGTACTTC

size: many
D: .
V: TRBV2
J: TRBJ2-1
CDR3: CASRVLVSGYNEQFF
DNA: TGTGCCAGCAGAGTACTAGTTTCGGGGTACAATGAGCAGTTCTTC

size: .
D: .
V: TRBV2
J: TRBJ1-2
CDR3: CASRSDRDLFYGYTF
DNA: TGTGCCAGCAGATCGGACAGAGACTTGTTCTATGGCTACACCTTC

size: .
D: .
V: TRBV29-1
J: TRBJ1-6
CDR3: CSVRDKYNSPLHF
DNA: TGCAGCGTAAGAGACAAGTATAATTCACCCCTCCACTTT

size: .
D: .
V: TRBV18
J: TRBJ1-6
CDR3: CASSTGGNSSLHF
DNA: TGTGCCAGCTCGACGGGGGGAAATTCATCCCTCCACTTT

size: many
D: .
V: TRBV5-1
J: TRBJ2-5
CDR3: CASSLYSGETQYF
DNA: TGCGCCAGCAGCTTGTACTCGGGGGAGACCCAGTACTTC

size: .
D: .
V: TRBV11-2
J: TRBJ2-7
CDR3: CACSPGLSYEQCF
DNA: TGTGCCTGCAGCCCCGGACTCTCCTACGAGCAGTGCTTC

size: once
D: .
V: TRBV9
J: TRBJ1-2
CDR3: CASSLHNYGYTF
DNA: TGTGCCAGCAGCCTTCACAACTATGGCTACACCTTC

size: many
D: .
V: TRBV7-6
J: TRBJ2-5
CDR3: CASSLESVGYQETQYF
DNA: TGTGCCAGCAGCTTAGAGTCTGTGGGGTACCAAGAGACCCAGTACTTC

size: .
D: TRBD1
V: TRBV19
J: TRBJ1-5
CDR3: CASSIRQGNQPQHF
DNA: TGTGCCAGTAGTATAAGACAGGGGAATCAGCCCCAGCATTTT

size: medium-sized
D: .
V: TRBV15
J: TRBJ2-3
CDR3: CATSGETTSTDTQYF
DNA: TGTGCCACCAGCGGAGAGACAACTAGCACAGATACGCAGTATTTT